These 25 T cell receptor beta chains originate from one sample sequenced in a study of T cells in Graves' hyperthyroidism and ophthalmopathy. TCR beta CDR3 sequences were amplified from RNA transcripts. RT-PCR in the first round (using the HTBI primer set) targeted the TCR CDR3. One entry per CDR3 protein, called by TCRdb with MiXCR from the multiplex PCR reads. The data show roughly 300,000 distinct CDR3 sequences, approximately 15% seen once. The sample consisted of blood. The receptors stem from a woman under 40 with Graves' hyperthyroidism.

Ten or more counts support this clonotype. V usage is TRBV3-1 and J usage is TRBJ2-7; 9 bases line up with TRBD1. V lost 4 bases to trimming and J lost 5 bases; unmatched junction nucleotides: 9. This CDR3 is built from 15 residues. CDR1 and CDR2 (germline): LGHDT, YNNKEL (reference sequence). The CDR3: CASSLTGGSDDEQYF. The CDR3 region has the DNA TGTGCCAGCAGCCTCACAGGGGGCTCGGACGACGAGCAGTACTTC.

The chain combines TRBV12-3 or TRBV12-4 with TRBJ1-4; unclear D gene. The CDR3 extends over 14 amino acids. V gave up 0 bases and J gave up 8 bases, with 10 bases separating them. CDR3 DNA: TGTGCCAGCAGTTTAGCCATCGCCGGGGAAAAACTGTTTTTT. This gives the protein CASSLAIAGEKLFF.

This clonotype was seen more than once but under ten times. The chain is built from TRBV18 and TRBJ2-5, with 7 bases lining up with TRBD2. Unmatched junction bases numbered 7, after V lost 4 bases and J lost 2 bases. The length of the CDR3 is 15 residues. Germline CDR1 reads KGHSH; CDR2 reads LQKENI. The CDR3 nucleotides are TGTGCCAGCTCACGGGAAAGGACTAGACAAGAGACCCAGTACTTC. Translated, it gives CASSRERTRQETQYF.

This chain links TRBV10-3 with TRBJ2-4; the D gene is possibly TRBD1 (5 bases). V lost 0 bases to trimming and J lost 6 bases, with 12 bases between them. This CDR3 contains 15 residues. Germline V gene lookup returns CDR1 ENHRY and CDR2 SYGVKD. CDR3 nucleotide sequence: TGTGCCATCAGTGAGTCGAAAACAGGCTCAAACATTCAGTACTTC. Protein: CAISESKTGSNIQYF.

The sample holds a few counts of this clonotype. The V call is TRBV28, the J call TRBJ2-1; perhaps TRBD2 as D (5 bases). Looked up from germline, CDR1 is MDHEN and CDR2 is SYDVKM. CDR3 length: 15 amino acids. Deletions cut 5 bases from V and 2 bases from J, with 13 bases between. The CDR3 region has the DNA TGTGCCAGCAGTCCAGCGGAAGCAACCTACAATGAGCAGTTCTTC. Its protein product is CASSPAEATYNEQFF.

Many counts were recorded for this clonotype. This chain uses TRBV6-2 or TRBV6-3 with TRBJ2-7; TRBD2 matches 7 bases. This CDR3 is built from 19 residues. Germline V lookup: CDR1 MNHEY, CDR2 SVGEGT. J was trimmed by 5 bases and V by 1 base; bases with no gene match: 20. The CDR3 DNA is TGTGCCAGCAGTTACTATCGTAGCGGAGCGGGATATGTTCGGGACGAGCAGTACTTC. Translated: CASSYYRSGAGYVRDEQYF.

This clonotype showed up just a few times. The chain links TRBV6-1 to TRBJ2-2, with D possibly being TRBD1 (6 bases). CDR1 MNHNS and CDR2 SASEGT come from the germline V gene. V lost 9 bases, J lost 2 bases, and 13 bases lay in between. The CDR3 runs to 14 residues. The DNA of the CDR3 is TGTGCCAGTAACGACAGGTCAAACACCGGGGAGCTGTTTTTT. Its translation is CASNDRSNTGELFF.

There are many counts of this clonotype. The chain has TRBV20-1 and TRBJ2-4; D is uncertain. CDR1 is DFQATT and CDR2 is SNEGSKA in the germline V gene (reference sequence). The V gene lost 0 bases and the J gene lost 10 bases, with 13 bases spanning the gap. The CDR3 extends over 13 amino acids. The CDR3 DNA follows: TGCAGTGCTAGAGATGAACCGTTGGGAATTCAGTACTTC. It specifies CSARDEPLGIQYF.

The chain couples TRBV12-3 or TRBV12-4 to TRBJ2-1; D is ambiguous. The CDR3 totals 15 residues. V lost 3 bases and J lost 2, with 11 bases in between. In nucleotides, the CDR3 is TGTGCCAGCAGTTTGGGCGCATCTCCCTACAATGAGCAGTTCTTC. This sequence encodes CASSLGASPYNEQFF.

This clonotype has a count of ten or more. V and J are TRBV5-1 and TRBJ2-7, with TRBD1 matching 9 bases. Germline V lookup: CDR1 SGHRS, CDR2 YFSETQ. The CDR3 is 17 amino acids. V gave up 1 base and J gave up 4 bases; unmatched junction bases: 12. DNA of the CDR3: TGCGCCAGCAGCTTGACTTCTTCGGGACAGGGTGAATACGAGCAGTACTTC. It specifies CASSLTSSGQGEYEQYF.

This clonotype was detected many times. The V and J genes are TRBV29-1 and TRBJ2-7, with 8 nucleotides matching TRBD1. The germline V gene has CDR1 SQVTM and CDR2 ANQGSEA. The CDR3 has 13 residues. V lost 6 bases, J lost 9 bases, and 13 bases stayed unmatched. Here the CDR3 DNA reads TGCAGCGTGGGACAGGCCCCCACCGCCGGGCAGTACTTC. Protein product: CSVGQAPTAGQYF.

Written as DNA, the CDR3 is TGTGCCAGCAGCCGTCATGATTTACCACCTAACACCGGGGAGCTGTTTTTT. Translating it yields CASSRHDLPPNTGELFF. The chain employs TRBV7-2 and TRBJ2-2; D is ambiguous. The CDR3 covers 17 residues. The germline V gene encodes CDR1 SGHTA and CDR2 FQGNSA. Trimming shortened V by 5 bases and J by 2 bases, and 18 bases separated the two germline ends.

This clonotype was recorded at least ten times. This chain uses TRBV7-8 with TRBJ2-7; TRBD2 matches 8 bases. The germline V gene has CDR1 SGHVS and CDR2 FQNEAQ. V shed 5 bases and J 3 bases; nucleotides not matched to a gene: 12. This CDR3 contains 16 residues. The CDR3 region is CASSPNRLATRYEQYF. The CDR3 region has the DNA TGTGCCAGCAGCCCCAACCGACTAGCGACACGCTACGAGCAGTACTTC.

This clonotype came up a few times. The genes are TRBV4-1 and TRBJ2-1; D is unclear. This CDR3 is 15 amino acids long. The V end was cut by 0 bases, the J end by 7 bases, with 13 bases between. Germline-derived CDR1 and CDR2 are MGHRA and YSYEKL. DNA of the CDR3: TGCGCCAGCAGCCAAGATCTGCCGGGTGTGAATGAGCAGTTCTTC. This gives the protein CASSQDLPGVNEQFF.

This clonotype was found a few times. CDR3 region: CASFNSGGRGELFF. The CDR3 coding sequence is TGTGCCAGTTTCAATTCGGGGGGACGGGGGGAGCTGTTTTTT. The chain uses TRBV13 and TRBJ2-2; TRBD2 matches at 7 bases. The CDR3 runs 14 residues. After removal of 9 bases from V and 8 bases from J, the junction contained 12 bases not matched to a gene. CDR1 is PRHDT and CDR2 is FYEKMQ in the germline V gene (reference sequence).

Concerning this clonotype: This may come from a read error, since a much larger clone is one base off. CDR3 residues: CAISKTGSSTGTQYF. As DNA, the CDR3 is TGTGCCATCAGTAAGACAGGTTCTAGCACAGGTACGCAGTATTTT. The chain uses TRBV10-3 and TRBJ2-3; D may be TRBD1 (6 bases). CDR3 length equals 15 residues. From germline, CDR1 is ENHRY and CDR2 SYGVKD.

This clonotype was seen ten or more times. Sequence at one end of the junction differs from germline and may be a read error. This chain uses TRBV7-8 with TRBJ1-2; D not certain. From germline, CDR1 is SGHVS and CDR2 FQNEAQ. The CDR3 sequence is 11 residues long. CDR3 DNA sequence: TGTGCCAGCAGCTCTAACAATGGCTACACCTTC. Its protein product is CASSSNNGYTF.

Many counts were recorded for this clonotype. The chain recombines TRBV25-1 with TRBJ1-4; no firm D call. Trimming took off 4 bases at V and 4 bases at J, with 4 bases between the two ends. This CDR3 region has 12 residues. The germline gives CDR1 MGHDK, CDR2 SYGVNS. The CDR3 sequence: CASSVGNEKLFF. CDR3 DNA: TGTGCCAGCAGTGTGGGTAATGAAAAACTGTTTTTT.

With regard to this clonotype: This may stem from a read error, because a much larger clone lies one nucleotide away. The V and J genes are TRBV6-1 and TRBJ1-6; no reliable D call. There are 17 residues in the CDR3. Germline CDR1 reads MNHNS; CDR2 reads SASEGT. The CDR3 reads CVSSEVNSGFRSSPLHF. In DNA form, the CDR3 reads TGTGTCAGCAGTGAAGTTAATTCCGGGTTTAGGAGTTCACCCCTCCACTTT.

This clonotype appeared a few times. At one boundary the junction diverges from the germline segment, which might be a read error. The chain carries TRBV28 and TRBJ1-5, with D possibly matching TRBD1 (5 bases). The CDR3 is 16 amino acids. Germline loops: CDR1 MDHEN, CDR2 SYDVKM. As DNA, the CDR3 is TGTGCCGGCAGTGCCCGGGACGGGAGGCGCAATCAGCCCCAGCATTTT. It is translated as CAGSARDGRRNQPQHF.

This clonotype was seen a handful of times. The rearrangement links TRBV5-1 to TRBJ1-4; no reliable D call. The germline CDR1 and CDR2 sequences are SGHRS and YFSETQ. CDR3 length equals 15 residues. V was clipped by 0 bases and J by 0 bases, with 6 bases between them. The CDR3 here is CASSLVAATNEKLFF. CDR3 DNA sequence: TGCGCCAGCAGCTTGGTAGCGGCAACTAATGAAAAACTGTTTTTT. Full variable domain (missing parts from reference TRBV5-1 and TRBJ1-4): KAGVTQTPRYLIKTRGQQVTLSCSPISGHRSVSWYQQTPGQGLQFLFEYFSETQRNKGNFPGRFSGRQFSNSRSEMNVSTLELGDSALYLCASSLVAATNEKLFFGSGTQLSVL.

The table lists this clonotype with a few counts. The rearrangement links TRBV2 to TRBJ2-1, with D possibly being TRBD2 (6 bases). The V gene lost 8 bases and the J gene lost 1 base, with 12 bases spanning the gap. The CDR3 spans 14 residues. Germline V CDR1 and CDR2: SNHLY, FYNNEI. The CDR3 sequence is CASGGSRSYNEQFF. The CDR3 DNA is TGTGCCAGCGGAGGGTCCCGGTCCTACAATGAGCAGTTCTTC.

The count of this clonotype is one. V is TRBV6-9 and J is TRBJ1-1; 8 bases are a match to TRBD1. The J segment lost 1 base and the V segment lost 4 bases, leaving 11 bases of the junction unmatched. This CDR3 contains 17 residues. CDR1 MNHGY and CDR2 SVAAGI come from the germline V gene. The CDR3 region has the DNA TGTGCCAGCAGTTTTGATGAAACCGGGACAGGGAACACTGAAGCTTTCTTT. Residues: CASSFDETGTGNTEAFF.

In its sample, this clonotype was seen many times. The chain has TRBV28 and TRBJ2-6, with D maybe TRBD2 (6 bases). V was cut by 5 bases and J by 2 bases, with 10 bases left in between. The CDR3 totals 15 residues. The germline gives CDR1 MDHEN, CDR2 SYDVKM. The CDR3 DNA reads TGTGCCAGCAGTGACGCGGGGCCTGGGGCCAACGTCCTGACTTTC. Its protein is CASSDAGPGANVLTF.

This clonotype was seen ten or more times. This CDR3 is CASSPRELAGDRETQYF. DNA for the CDR3: TGTGCCAGCAGCCCACGGGAGCTAGCGGGAGACCGAGAGACCCAGTACTTC. The V call is TRBV11-2, the J call TRBJ2-5; TRBD2 aligns across 10 bases. The CDR3 length is 17 residues. Trimming removed 5 bases from V and 4 bases from J; junction bases left unmatched: 13. Germline CDR1 and CDR2: SGHAT and FQNNGV.